This entry concerns a single T cell receptor beta chain. What it recognizes is unknown. The sample belongs to a study of cytotoxic CD8 clonotypes in ibrutinib-treated CLL. The study, taken as a whole, reports: At baseline, clonality was higher than in age-matched healthy donors and correlated with CD8+ counts. Treatment saw public clonotypes, which were uncommon, either contract or stay stable.

Some clones are missing from TCRdb's copy, which holds only in-frame ones; the method was immunoSEQ multiplex PCR. The repertoire holds around 77,000 clones, with 65% to 85% as singletons. Germline CDR1 SGHTA, CDR2 FQGNSA. V was shortened by 1 base and J by 0 bases, with 10 bases between the two germline ends. CDR3 size: 15 residues. Cryopreserved PBMCs supplied around 1.8 micrograms of genomic DNA for TCR beta libraries. This TCR came from a human donor with chronic lymphocytic leukemia. The sample here was PBMCs, taken at disease progression, from a patient treated with ibrutinib. V gene TRBV7-2 combines with J gene TRBJ2-7; D not certain. CDR3 sequence (DNA): TGTGCCAGCAGCTTAGGCACCTGGGTCTCCTACGAGCAGTACTTC. This sequence encodes CASSLGTWVSYEQYF.